This TCR beta chain derives from a study of T cell responses to AZD1222 COVID-19 vaccine. Germline loops: CDR1 DFQATT, CDR2 SNEGSKA (reference sequence). Trimming stripped 3 bases from V and 4 bases from J, with 6 bases between. This CDR3 contains 11 residues. The method was immunoSEQ multiplex PCR; TCRdb's version includes in-frame clones alone and lacks a portion of them. The table has 130,000 or so clones, approximately 85% seen once. The clonotype comes from an adult who received the MenACWY meningococcal vaccine as a control. This specimen was peripheral blood, taken 28 days after the second dose of the MenACWY control vaccine. This chain joins TRBV20-1 and TRBJ2-5; no clear D. CDR3 loop: CSAREVETQYF. The CDR3 region has the DNA TGCAGTGCTAGGGAAGTAGAGACCCAGTACTTC.